This T cell receptor (beta chain) was retrieved from a study of blood T cell repertoires in COVID-19. Across the study: Acute-phase and convalescent COVID-19 samples originated in the United States, Italy and Spain.

Authors' analysis steps: It was from reference gene primer amplification that nucleated cell counts were estimated. Produced via immunoSEQ multiplex PCR; TCRdb's table is partial and in-frame only. V, J and clone size are those of that table, while D and trimming were read from the DNA. The table records 110,000 to 150,000 clones, 80% of them present only once. The CDR3 extends over 16 amino acids. Per the germline V gene, CDR1 is SGDLS and CDR2 is YYNGEE. V trimming: 0 bases; J trimming: 7 bases; junction bases outside the gene matches: 7. The gene calls are TRBV9 and TRBJ1-4, with TRBD1 matching 9 bases. The TCR sequence derives from a man between 65 and 79 years old who had recovered from COVID-19. Sequencing was carried out using peripheral blood. The CDR3 DNA follows: TGTGCCAGCAGCGTAGGGGGGACAGGGTTAACTGAAAAACTGTTTTTT. The encoded protein is CASSVGGTGLTEKLFF.